This TCR beta chain was sequenced in a study of blood T cell repertoires in COVID-19. Study-level information: T cells, B-cell-depleted T cells, or PBMCs provided the cDNA or gDNA that served as material.

Authors' processing steps: Amplifying reference gene primers gave estimates of nucleated cell counts. Here immunoSEQ multiplex PCR was the method, and the copy in TCRdb shows in-frame clones only, minus some. V, J and clone size were drawn from that table, and D and trimming were deduced from the DNA. The table shows around 100,000 clones, with 75% to 90% occurring only once. The sequence was obtained from a human donor in a cohort sampled during active COVID-19. Sample: peripheral blood.

The CDR3 sequence: CASSVGARPWGDTGELFF. CDR3 nucleotide sequence: TGTGCCAGCAGCGTAGGGGCCCGACCTTGGGGAGACACCGGGGAGCTGTTTTTT. The genes are TRBV9 and TRBJ2-2, with D perhaps matching TRBD2 (5 bases). The germline V and J ends were trimmed by 0 bases and 3 bases, with 18 bases remaining between them. This CDR3 is 18 amino acids long. Germline CDR1 and CDR2: SGDLS and YYNGEE.